What follows are 10 T cell receptor beta chains derived from one specimen sequenced in a study of T cells after yellow fever vaccination. TCRdb reprocessed the 5' RACE reads via MiXCR and lists one record per CDR3 protein. The top ten hold just under 15% of the sample, which has hundreds of thousands of distinct CDR3 sequences, around 12% seen once. The material sequenced was PBMCs, taken on the day of the yellow fever booster vaccination. The source of these receptors is a young man who received the YFV17D yellow fever vaccine.

This clonotype was seen ten or more times. The chain employs TRBV12-3 or TRBV12-4 and TRBJ2-7; tentatively, D is TRBD1 (5 bases). This CDR3 has 14 residues. Trimming removed 2 bases at V and 5 bases at J, with 13 bases between. For the CDR3, the DNA is TGTGCCAGCAGTTTACCCCAGGGTAATAACGAGCAGTACTTC. This translates into CASSLPQGNNEQYF.

In regard to this clonotype: One end of the junction does not line up with germline, which may come from a read error. The chain recombines TRBV15 with TRBJ2-3; TRBD1 might be the D (5 bases). CDR1 LNHNV and CDR2 YYDKDF come from the germline V gene (reference sequence). This CDR3 spans 13 amino acids. The CDR3 region is CATGQTNTDMQYF. In DNA, the CDR3 is TGTGCCACCGGACAAACCAACACAGATATGCAGTATTTT.

V and J are TRBV2 and TRBJ2-5; D ambiguous. The germline gives CDR1 SNHLY, CDR2 FYNNEI. This CDR3 comprises 14 residues. V gave up 7 bases and J gave up 0 bases, with 12 bases separating them. The CDR3 DNA reads TGTGCCAGCATGGGTATCTCAAACCAAGAGACCCAGTACTTC. Its translation: CASMGISNQETQYF. The variable domain in full, completed from reference TRBV2 and TRBJ2-5, reads EPEVTQTPSHQVTQMGQEVILRCVPISNHLYFYWYRQILGQKVEFLVSFYNNEISEKSEIFDDQFSVERPDGSNFTLKIRSTKLEDSAMYFCASMGISNQETQYFGPGTRLLVL.

This clonotype has more than one count but fewer than ten. The V gene is TRBV7-2, the J gene TRBJ2-2; possibly TRBD1 for D (5 bases). V dropped 0 bases and J dropped 3 bases, with 14 bases sitting between them. The CDR3 is made up of 17 amino acids. CDR1 is SGHTA, CDR2 FQGNSA, per germline. Written as DNA, the CDR3 is TGTGCCAGCAGCTTAGCTCTTACAGGTCGTCACACCGGGGAGCTGTTTTTT. Protein sequence: CASSLALTGRHTGELFF.

This clonotype has only a few counts. The rearrangement links TRBV7-7 to TRBJ2-5, with 10 bases identical to TRBD1. This CDR3 has 14 residues. The V gene's germline CDR1 is SSHAT and CDR2 FNYEAQ (reference sequence). The CDR3 loop reads CASAGTGVSQTQYF. In DNA form, the CDR3 reads TGTGCTAGCGCCGGGACAGGGGTATCACAGACCCAGTACTTC.

This clonotype came up a few times. The V gene is TRBV3-1, the J gene TRBJ2-6; D gene unclear. This CDR3 spans 14 amino acids. Per germline, CDR1 LGHDT and CDR2 YNNKEL (reference sequence). V dropped 7 bases and J dropped 3 bases, with 10 bases sitting between them. The CDR3 loop reads CASNFGSGANVLTF. In DNA form, the CDR3 reads TGTGCCAGCAATTTCGGAAGTGGGGCCAACGTCCTGACTTTC.

This clonotype has ten or more counts. The chain recombines TRBV5-1 with TRBJ2-6; 7 nucleotides match TRBD1. The CDR3 loop spans 15 amino acids. V lost 4 bases, J lost 2 bases, and 3 bases stayed unmatched. The germline V gene has CDR1 SGHRS and CDR2 YFSETQ. The CDR3 DNA reads as TGCGCCAGCAGCGACGACAGGGCTGGGGCCAACGTCCTGACTTTC. It is translated as CASSDDRAGANVLTF.

This rearrangement joins TRBV5-1 to TRBJ1-1; perhaps TRBD1 as D (5 bases). The V gene's germline CDR1 is SGHRS and CDR2 YFSETQ. The V end lost 9 bases, the J end lost 2 bases, and 17 bases lay between the germline ends. This CDR3 is built from 14 residues. CDR3 protein: CATEGKGFNTEAFF. In DNA, the CDR3 is TGCGCCACCGAGGGGAAGGGGTTTAACACTGAAGCTTTCTTT. The complete variable domain, with remaining parts taken from reference TRBV5-1 and TRBJ1-1, reads KAGVTQTPRYLIKTRGQQVTLSCSPISGHRSVSWYQQTPGQGLQFLFEYFSETQRNKGNFPGRFSGRQFSNSRSEMNVSTLELGDSALYLCATEGKGFNTEAFFGQGTRLTVV.

This chain connects TRBV11-3 to TRBJ2-3; 11 nucleotides match TRBD2. V shed 5 bases, J shed 3 bases, and the junction held 7 bases outside the gene matches. The germline CDR1 and CDR2 sequences are SGHNT and YENEEA. This CDR3 is 16 amino acids long. The CDR3 DNA reads TGTGCCAGCAGCCAAGGGACTAGCGGTTGGACAGATACGCAGTATTTT. Its translation is CASSQGTSGWTDTQYF.

This clonotype was picked up many times. J is TRBJ2-7 and V is TRBV28; D is possibly TRBD1 (5 bases). The CDR3 has 17 residues. Germline lookup yields CDR1 MDHEN and CDR2 SYDVKM. V was shortened by 5 bases and J by 1 base, with 21 bases between the two germline ends. CDR3 region: CASSIYLGRTLSYEQYF. In DNA, the CDR3 is TGTGCCAGCAGTATTTATCTAGGACGGACACTTTCCTACGAGCAGTACTTC.